The source of this T cell receptor beta chain is a study of naive and memory T cell subsets. Points from the study as a whole: Delayed type IV hypersensitivity infiltration was taken to explain higher tuberculin-site TCR counts.

The V end was cut by 6 bases, the J end by 2 bases, with 14 bases between. This CDR3 is 15 amino acids long. Germline values: CDR1 MNHNY, CDR2 SVGAGI (reference sequence). The SP2 primer and nested alpha and beta constant region primers amplified ligated cDNA in four rounds. TCRdb re-called the UMI-ligation and nested PCR reads through MiXCR, storing one row per CDR3 protein. In the table there are around 37,000 distinct CDR3 sequences, about 11% of which are singletons. The treatment here: skin biopsy from PPD injection site in Mantoux-positive individual. TCR cDNA received a 3' ligated oligonucleotide that carried a UMI. With regard to this clonotype: Its cognate antigen is unknown.

This sample comprised skin, obtained from a tuberculin skin test site. The genes are TRBV6-6 and TRBJ1-5; D perhaps matches TRBD1 (5 bases). This TCR derives from an adult in good health. In nucleotides, the CDR3 is TGTGCCAGCAGCCCCCGTAGGGGCGGCAATCAGCCCCAGCATTTT. Translating gives CASSPRRGGNQPQHF.